This T cell receptor beta chain was recovered during a study of shared clonotypes between healthy human individuals. At the level of the study: Donors had three CD4 naive, three CD4 memory, two CD8 naive and one CD8 memory plate apiece. Findings and limits, study-wide: Clonotype sharing among donors likely depends on sequencing depth.

Notes on this clone: The antigen is not known.

This CDR3 is 14 amino acids long. Germline lookup yields CDR1 MDHEN and CDR2 SYDVKM. The ends were cut back, 3 bases at V and 1 base at J, with 9 bases in the middle. It was at deep level that the assay was run. It was approximately 0.2 ug DNA, some 30,000 T cell genomes, that sorted-subset replicate PCRs used. Using immunoSEQ multiplex PCR, the repertoire was profiled, and TCRdb retains in-frame clones only, with some absent. The sample has fewer than 400,000 clones, 74% seen once. This clonotype was obtained from a man aged 30-40 years in good health. The V gene is TRBV28, the J gene TRBJ2-5; perhaps TRBD2 as D (6 bases). Material: memory CD4+ T cells sorted from blood. Indicated subset: CD45RA-negative fraction. The CDR3 region is CASSLLAAQETQYF. In nucleotides, the CDR3 is TGTGCCAGCAGTTTGTTAGCGGCCCAAGAGACCCAGTACTTC.